One and the same sample provided the 20 T cell receptor beta chains below, sequenced in a study of B cell selection in AIRE deficiency. The sorted conventional CD4 T cells were gated as CD4+CD127+. This table comes from immunoSEQ multiplex PCR, and its TCRdb copy is limited to in-frame clones, with some not included. The sample lists some 25,000 clones, less than 97% occurring once. Specimen: CD4+CD127+ conventional T cells sorted from PBMCs. These receptors all come from a human donor in good health.

The chain is built from TRBV21-1 and TRBJ2-5; the D segment call TRBD2 is taken from the table without a DNA check. TRBV21-1 is given as a pseudogene. The CDR3 totals 15 residues. The CDR3 DNA reads TGTGCCAGCAGCACCCCGGGGGGCCCAACCCAGACCCAGTACTTC. The encoded protein is CASSTPGGPTQTQYF.

A remark on this clone: At one end the junction does not follow the germline gene, possibly because of a read error. The J gene is TRBJ1-5, the V gene TRBV2; D perhaps matches TRBD1 (5 bases). Germline CDR1 reads SNHLY; CDR2 reads FYNNEI. The CDR3 spans 14 residues. CDR3 region: CASSDSRGNQPRHF. Written as DNA, the CDR3 is TGTGCCAGCAGTGATTCCCGGGGGAATCAGCCCCGGCATTTT.

DNA of the CDR3: TGTGCCAGCAGTGAAGGGGTCGGACTGGGGGACCAGTACTTC. Protein: CASSEGVGLGDQYF. J is TRBJ2-5 and V is TRBV6-1; perhaps D is TRBD1 or TRBD2 (5 bases each). Germline CDR1 reads MNHNS; CDR2 reads SASEGT. The V gene lost 1 base and the J gene lost 10 bases, with 16 bases spanning the gap. The CDR3 length is 14 residues.

The V gene is TRBV23-1, the J gene TRBJ1-5; no clear D. TRBV23-1 counts as an open reading frame of uncertain function. The CDR3 runs 16 residues. V lost 6 bases, J lost 5 bases, and 20 bases lay in between. CDR3 amino acids: CASRRGVRVAYQPQHF. The CDR3 DNA follows: TGCGCCAGCAGACGCGGAGTCCGGGTCGCGTATCAGCCCCAGCATTTT.

The V and J genes are TRBV7-9 and TRBJ1-2; D might be TRBD1 (5 bases). CDR3 length: 13 amino acids. The V end was cut by 6 bases, the J end by 6 bases, with 14 bases between. CDR1 and CDR2 (germline): SEHNR, FQNEAQ (reference sequence). The CDR3 nucleotides read TGTGCCAGCAGTTCCCCCGGGGGGGATGGCTACACCTTC. This encodes CASSSPGGDGYTF.

The V gene is TRBV6-6, the J gene TRBJ1-6; 8 bases match TRBD1. Germline V gene data show CDR1 as MNHNY and CDR2 as SVGAGI (reference sequence). Trimming removed 6 bases from V and 7 bases from J; junction bases left unmatched: 5. The CDR3 is made up of 14 amino acids. CDR3: CASSPRGQNSPLHF. CDR3 in DNA: TGTGCCAGCAGCCCCAGGGGGCAAAATTCACCCCTCCACTTT.

This chain links TRBV7-2 with TRBJ1-6; 7 bases map to TRBD1. CDR3 size: 15 residues. V trimming: 10 bases; J trimming: 10 bases; junction bases outside the gene matches: 16. Germline CDR1 and CDR2: SGHTA and FQGNSA. The CDR3 nucleotides read TGTGCCACTTCTCCTGAGACAGGGAGGCTGTCACCCCTCCACTTT. The encoded protein is CATSPETGRLSPLHF.

The gene calls are TRBV5-1 and TRBJ2-7; D call uncertain. The germline V gene has CDR1 SGHRS and CDR2 YFSETQ. V was clipped by 0 bases and J by 3 bases, with 10 bases between them. The CDR3 has 14 residues. The CDR3 loop reads CASSLEGHHYEQYF. The CDR3 DNA reads as TGCGCCAGCAGCTTGGAGGGTCACCACTACGAGCAGTACTTC.

The chain employs TRBV18 and TRBJ1-2, with D possibly TRBD1 on 6 matching bases. V lost 3 bases, J lost 8 bases, and 13 bases lay in between. The CDR3 has 13 residues. Germline V CDR1 and CDR2: KGHSH, LQKENI. The chain's CDR3 is CASSPEGDGGYTF. CDR3 bases: TGTGCCAGCTCACCGGAGGGGGATGGCGGCTACACCTTC.

This clone occurred once. This chain joins TRBV27 and TRBJ1-6, with D uncertain. V lost 2 bases to trimming and J lost 2 bases, with 7 bases between them. The length of the CDR3 is 15 residues. The V gene's germline CDR1 is MNHEY and CDR2 SMNVEV (reference sequence). The DNA for the CDR3 is TGTGCCAGCAGTTTAAACCGCGCCTATAATTCACCCCTCCACTTT. Translation gives CASSLNRAYNSPLHF.

The chain is built from TRBV6-5 and TRBJ2-7; TRBD1 agrees at 9 bases. CDR3 length: 14 amino acids. Germline V gene sequence: CDR1 MNHEY, CDR2 SVGAGI. V lost 6 bases to trimming and J lost 3 bases; unmatched junction nucleotides: 6. CDR3 loop: CASSNGQGNYEQYF. DNA for the CDR3: TGTGCCAGCAGCAACGGACAGGGGAACTACGAGCAGTACTTC.

The V call is TRBV6-5, the J call TRBJ1-2; TRBD1 matches 9 bases. Germline CDR1 MNHEY, CDR2 SVGAGI. CDR3 length: 13 amino acids. V trimming: 6 bases; J trimming: 8 bases; junction bases outside the gene matches: 7. CDR3 DNA: TGTGCCAGCAGCCGGACAGGGGACGGCGGCTACACCTTC. This sequence encodes CASSRTGDGGYTF.

The rearrangement links TRBV7-9 to TRBJ1-3; possibly TRBD1 for D (5 bases). Germline-derived CDR1 and CDR2 are SEHNR and FQNEAQ (reference sequence). The CDR3 runs to 16 residues. The V and J ends lost 2 bases and 2 bases respectively, with 13 bases between them. The CDR3 nucleotides read TGTGCCAGCAGCTTATTGGGGGTTAGCGCTGGAAACACCATATATTTT. Its protein is CASSLLGVSAGNTIYF.

The rearrangement joins TRBV2 to TRBJ1-3; TRBD1 might be the D (6 bases). Germline CDR1 SNHLY, CDR2 FYNNEI. The V gene lost 3 bases and the J gene lost 2 bases, with 11 bases spanning the gap. CDR3 length: 15 residues. CDR3 sequence (DNA): TGTGCCAGCAGTGATGGACAGAGAGCTGGAAACACCATATATTTT. Protein product: CASSDGQRAGNTIYF.

V and J are TRBV11-2 and TRBJ2-7; perhaps TRBD1 as D (5 bases). Trimming shortened V by 3 bases and J by 5 bases, and 11 bases separated the two germline ends. Per germline, CDR1 SGHAT and CDR2 FQNNGV. CDR3 length: 13 residues. The CDR3 loop is CASSFLQGDEQYF. The CDR3 DNA reads TGTGCCAGCAGCTTTCTCCAGGGTGACGAGCAGTACTTC.

V gene TRBV12-5 combines with J gene TRBJ2-7; D gene uncertain. This CDR3 is 13 amino acids long. The V gene lost 1 base and the J gene lost 7 bases, with 11 bases spanning the gap. Per the germline V gene, CDR1 is LGHNT and CDR2 is FRNRAP. The CDR3, as DNA: TGTGCTAGTGGTTTGGACCTAACGCCTGAGCAGTACTTC. Protein: CASGLDLTPEQYF.

This clone was seen only once. The chain combines TRBV7-6 with TRBJ2-5; no clear D. There are 17 residues in the CDR3. Germline V lookup: CDR1 SGHVS, CDR2 FNYEAQ. Trimming took 4 bases from V and 5 from J, leaving 23 bases between them. CDR3 sequence reads: CASSSIDGPLVGETQYF. CDR3 DNA sequence: TGTGCCAGCAGCTCTATAGACGGGCCCCTGGTAGGGGAGACCCAGTACTTC.

The rearrangement joins TRBV28 to TRBJ1-4; 7 bases are a match to TRBD1. CDR1 and CDR2 (germline): MDHEN, SYDVKM. The length of the CDR3 is 16 residues. The junction had 12 bases not matched to a gene; V was cut back by 4 bases and J by 7 bases. The CDR3 DNA follows: TGTGCCAGCAGTTCCCCCCTGGGAGGGGGCCCTGAAAAACTGTTTTTT. Its protein product is CASSSPLGGGPEKLFF.

V is TRBV4-1 and J is TRBJ1-1; a weak D match, TRBD1 (5 bases). CDR3 size: 17 residues. Deletions cut 1 base from V and 3 bases from J, with 18 bases between. Germline CDR1 reads MGHRA; CDR2 reads YSYEKL. The CDR3 sequence: CASSQVTFMGLDTEAFF. The CDR3 DNA is TGCGCCAGCAGCCAAGTGACTTTTATGGGGCTCGACACTGAAGCTTTCTTT.

A word on this clone: An end of the junction does not agree with germline; a read error may underlie this. The same CDR3 can be traced to other DNA sequences in this sample. This CDR3 reads CASRRTGISGPETQYF. The CDR3 bases are TGCGCCAGTAGGAGGACAGGGATCTCCGGTCCGGAGACCCAGTACTTC. V and J are TRBV19 and TRBJ2-5; the match to TRBD1 covers 8 bases. Per germline, CDR1 LNHDA and CDR2 SQIVND (reference sequence). This CDR3 spans 16 amino acids.